This T cell receptor beta chain was profiled in a study of OX40 agonist ivuxolimab in advanced cancers. Study details: Hepatocellular carcinoma, melanoma, renal cell or head and neck cancer affected the dose-escalation patients.

Remarks on this clone: Antigen unknown.

Study-level points and caveats: More expanded clones were found, on average, in CD8+ than in CD4+ T cells.

The ends lost 5 bases at V and 3 bases at J; junction bases unmatched: 8. CDR1 and CDR2 (germline): MDHEN, SYDVKM. CDR3 size: 16 residues. Assay: immunoSEQ multiplex PCR; the TCRdb copy retains only in-frame clones and omits some. The data hold over 50,000 clones, with 75% to 90% observed a single time. The sample here was CD4+ or CD8+ T cells sorted from blood, taken in a trial of the OX40 agonist ivuxolimab. The receptor was isolated from an adult with an advanced solid tumor such as melanoma, head and neck, liver or kidney cancer. V usage is TRBV28 and J usage is TRBJ2-3; 10 bases are shared with TRBD2. CDR3 nucleotide sequence: TGTGCCAGCAGTCAGGGGCTAGCGGGAGCTACAGATACGCAGTATTTT. Protein sequence: CASSQGLAGATDTQYF.